Sequencing of this T cell receptor (beta chain) was carried out in a study of T cell responses to AZD1222 COVID-19 vaccine. As for this clone: Its antigen is not known.

Overall study findings and caveats: Only six or seven AZD1222 recipients tested seropositive at baseline. Repertoires were collected only later (after the peak T cell response had occurred). Nearly half of unique spike-specific TCRs reportedly avoided B.1.351 and B.1.1.7 mutated regions. The sample set comprised mostly white British donors with more females, and clonal diversity was possibly underestimated.

The repertoire was sequenced with immunoSEQ multiplex PCR; TCRdb's copy has only in-frame clones and lacks some. The sample has approximately 46,000 clones, 60% to 85% seen once. Germline lookup yields CDR1 SGHTA and CDR2 FQGNSA. The CDR3 has 12 amino acids. V dropped 2 bases and J dropped 7 bases, with 6 bases sitting between them. The clonotype originates from an adult in good health. The chain couples TRBV7-2 to TRBJ2-1; D not resolved. Material: peripheral blood, obtained on day 0 of AZD1222 vaccination. The CDR3: CASSLMSNEQFF. In nucleotides, the CDR3 is TGTGCCAGCAGCTTAATGTCTAATGAGCAGTTCTTC.